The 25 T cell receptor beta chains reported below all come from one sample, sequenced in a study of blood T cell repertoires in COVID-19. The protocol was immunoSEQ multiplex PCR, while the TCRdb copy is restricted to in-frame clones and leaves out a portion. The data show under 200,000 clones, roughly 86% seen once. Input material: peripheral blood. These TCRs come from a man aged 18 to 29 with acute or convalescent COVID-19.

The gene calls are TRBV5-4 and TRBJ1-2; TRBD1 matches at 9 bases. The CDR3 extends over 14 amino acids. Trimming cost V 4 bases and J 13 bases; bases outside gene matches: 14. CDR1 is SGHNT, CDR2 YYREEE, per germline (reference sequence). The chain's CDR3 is CASSPDLDRGRGTF. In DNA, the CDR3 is TGTGCCAGCAGCCCTGACCTGGACAGGGGCCGTGGCACCTTC.

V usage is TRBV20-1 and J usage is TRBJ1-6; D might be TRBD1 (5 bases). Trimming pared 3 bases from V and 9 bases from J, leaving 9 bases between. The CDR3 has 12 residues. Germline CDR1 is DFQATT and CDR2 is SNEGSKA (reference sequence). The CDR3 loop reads CSASLQGSPLHF. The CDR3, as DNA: TGCAGTGCTAGTCTTCAGGGTTCACCCCTCCACTTT.

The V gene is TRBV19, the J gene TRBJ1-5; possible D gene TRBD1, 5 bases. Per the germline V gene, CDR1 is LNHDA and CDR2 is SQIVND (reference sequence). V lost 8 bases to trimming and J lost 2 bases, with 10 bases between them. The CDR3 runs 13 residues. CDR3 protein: CASVAGRNQPQHF. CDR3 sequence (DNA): TGTGCCAGTGTAGCGGGACGCAATCAGCCCCAGCATTTT.

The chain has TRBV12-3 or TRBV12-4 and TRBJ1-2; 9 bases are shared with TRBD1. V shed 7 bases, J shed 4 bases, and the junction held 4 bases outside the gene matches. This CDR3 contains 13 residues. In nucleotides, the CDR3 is TGTGCCAGCACCAGGGACAGGGCCTATGGCTACACCTTC. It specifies CASTRDRAYGYTF.

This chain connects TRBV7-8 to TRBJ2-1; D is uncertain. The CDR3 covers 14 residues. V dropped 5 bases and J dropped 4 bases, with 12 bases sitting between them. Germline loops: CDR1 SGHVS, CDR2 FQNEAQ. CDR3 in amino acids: CASSQPSGYNEQFF. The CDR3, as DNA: TGTGCCAGCAGCCAACCCTCAGGTTACAATGAGCAGTTCTTC.

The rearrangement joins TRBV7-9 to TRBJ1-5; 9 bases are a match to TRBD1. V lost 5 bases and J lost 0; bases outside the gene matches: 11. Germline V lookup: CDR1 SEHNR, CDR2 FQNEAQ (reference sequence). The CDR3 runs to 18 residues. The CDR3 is CASSTTGTGTYSNQPQHF. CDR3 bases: TGTGCCAGCAGCACAACCGGGACAGGGACTTATAGCAATCAGCCCCAGCATTTT. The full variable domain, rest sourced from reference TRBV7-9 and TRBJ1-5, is DTGVSQNPRHKITKRGQNVTFRCDPISEHNRLYWYRQTLGQGPEFLTYFQNEAQLEKSRLLSDRFSAERPKGSFSTLEIQRTEQGDSAMYLCASSTTGTGTYSNQPQHFGDGTRLSIL.

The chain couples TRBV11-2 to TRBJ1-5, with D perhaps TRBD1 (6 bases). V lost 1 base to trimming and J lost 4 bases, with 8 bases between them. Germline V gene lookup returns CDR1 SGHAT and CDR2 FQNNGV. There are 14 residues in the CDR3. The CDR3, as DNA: TGTGCCAGCAGCTTAGGTCAGGGGAATCAGCCCCAGCATTTT. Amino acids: CASSLGQGNQPQHF.

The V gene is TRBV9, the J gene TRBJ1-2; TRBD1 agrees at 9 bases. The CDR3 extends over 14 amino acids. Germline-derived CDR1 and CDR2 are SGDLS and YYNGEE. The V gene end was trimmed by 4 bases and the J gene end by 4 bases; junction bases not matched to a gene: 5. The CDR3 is CASSRDRVAYGYTF. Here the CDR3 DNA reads TGTGCCAGCAGCCGGGACAGGGTGGCCTATGGCTACACCTTC.

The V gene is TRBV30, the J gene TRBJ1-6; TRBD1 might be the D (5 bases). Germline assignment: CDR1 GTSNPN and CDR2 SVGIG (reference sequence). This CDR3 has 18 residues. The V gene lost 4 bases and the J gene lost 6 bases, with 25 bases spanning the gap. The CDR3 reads CAWKTGTGQISPNSPLHF. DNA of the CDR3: TGTGCCTGGAAAACCGGGACTGGACAAATTTCGCCTAATTCACCCCTCCACTTT.

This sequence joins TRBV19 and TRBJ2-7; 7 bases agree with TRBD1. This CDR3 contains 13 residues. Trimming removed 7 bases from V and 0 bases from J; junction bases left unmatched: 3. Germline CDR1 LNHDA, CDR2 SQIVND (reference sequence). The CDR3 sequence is CASITGVSYEQYV. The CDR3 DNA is TGTGCCAGTATCACAGGGGTCTCCTACGAGCAGTACGTC.

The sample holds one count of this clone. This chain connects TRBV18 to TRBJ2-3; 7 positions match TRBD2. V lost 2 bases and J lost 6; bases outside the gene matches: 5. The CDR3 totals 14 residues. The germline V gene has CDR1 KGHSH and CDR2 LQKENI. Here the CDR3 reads CASSPTGGSDTQYF. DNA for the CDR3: TGTGCCAGCTCACCAACGGGGGGTAGTGATACGCAGTATTTT.

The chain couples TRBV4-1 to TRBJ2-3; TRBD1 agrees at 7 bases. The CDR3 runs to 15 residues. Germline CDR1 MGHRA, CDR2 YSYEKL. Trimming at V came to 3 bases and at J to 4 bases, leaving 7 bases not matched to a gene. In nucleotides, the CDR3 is TGCGCCAGCAGCCAGGGAGACAGGGTGGCAGATACGCAGTATTTT. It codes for CASSQGDRVADTQYF.

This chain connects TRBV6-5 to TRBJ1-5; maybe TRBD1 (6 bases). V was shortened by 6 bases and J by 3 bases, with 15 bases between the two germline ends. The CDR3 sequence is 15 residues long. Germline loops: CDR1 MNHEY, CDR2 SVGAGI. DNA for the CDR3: TGTGCCAGCAGCAAACCGGGACAACCCAATCAGCCCCAGCATTTT. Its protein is CASSKPGQPNQPQHF.

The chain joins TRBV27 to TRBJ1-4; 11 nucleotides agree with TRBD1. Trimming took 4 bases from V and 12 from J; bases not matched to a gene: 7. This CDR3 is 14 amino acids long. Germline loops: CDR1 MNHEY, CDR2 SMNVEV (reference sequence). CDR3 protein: CASSSGQGGWELFF. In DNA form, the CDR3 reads TGTGCCAGCAGTTCGGGACAGGGGGGATGGGAACTGTTTTTT.

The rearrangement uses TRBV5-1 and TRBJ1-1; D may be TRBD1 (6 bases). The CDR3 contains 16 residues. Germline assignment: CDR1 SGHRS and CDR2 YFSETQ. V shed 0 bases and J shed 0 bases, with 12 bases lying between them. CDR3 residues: CASSLGGGGMNTEAFF. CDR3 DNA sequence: TGCGCCAGCAGCTTGGGCGGGGGCGGAATGAACACTGAAGCTTTCTTT. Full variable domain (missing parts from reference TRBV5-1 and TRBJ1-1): KAGVTQTPRYLIKTRGQQVTLSCSPISGHRSVSWYQQTPGQGLQFLFEYFSETQRNKGNFPGRFSGRQFSNSRSEMNVSTLELGDSALYLCASSLGGGGMNTEAFFGQGTRLTVV.

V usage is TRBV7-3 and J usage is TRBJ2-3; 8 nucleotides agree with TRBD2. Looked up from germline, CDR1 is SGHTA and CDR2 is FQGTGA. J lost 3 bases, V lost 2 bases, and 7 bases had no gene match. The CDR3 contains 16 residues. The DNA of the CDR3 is TGTGCCAGCAGCTTATACGGCGGGGGGATGACAGATACGCAGTATTTT. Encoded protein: CASSLYGGGMTDTQYF.

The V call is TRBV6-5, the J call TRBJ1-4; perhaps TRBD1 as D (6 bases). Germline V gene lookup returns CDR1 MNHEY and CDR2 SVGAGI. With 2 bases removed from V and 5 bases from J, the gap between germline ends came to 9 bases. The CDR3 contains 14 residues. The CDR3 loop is CASSYRDNNEKLFF. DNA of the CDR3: TGTGCCAGCAGTTACCGGGACAACAATGAAAAACTGTTTTTT.

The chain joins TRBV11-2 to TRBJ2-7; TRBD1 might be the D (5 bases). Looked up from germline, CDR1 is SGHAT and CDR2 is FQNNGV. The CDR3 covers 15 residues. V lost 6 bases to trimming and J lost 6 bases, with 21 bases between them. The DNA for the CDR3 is TGTGCCAGCAGTTACCTGGGGCAGACCATCCTCGAGCAGTACTTC. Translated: CASSYLGQTILEQYF.

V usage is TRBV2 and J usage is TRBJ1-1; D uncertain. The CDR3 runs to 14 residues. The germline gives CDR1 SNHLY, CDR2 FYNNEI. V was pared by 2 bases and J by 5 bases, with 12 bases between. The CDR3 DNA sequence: TGTGCCAGCAGTGAACAGGCCGGTGGGACTGAAGCTTTCTTT. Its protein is CASSEQAGGTEAFF.

The CDR3 is CASSLDLTSGGVNTGELFF. The CDR3 DNA sequence: TGCGCCAGCAGCTTGGACCTGACTAGCGGGGGGGTGAACACCGGGGAGCTGTTTTTT. The rearrangement uses TRBV5-1 and TRBJ2-2; 14 bases agree with TRBD2. The CDR3 extends over 19 amino acids. The trim removed 0 bases at V and 1 base at J, leaving 5 bases unmatched. The germline gives CDR1 SGHRS, CDR2 YFSETQ.

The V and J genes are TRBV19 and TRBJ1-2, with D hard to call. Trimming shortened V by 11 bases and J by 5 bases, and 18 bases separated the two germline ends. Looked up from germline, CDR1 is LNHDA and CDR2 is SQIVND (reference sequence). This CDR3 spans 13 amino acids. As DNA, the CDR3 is TGTGCCTCCAGAGAGGCAGAAGGTTATGGCTACACCTTC. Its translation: CASREAEGYGYTF.

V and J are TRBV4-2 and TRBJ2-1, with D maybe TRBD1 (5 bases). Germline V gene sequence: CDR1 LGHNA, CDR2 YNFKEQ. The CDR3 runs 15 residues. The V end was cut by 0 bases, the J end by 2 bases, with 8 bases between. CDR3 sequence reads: CASSQDTGAYNEQFF. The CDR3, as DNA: TGTGCCAGCAGCCAAGATACAGGAGCCTACAATGAGCAGTTCTTC.

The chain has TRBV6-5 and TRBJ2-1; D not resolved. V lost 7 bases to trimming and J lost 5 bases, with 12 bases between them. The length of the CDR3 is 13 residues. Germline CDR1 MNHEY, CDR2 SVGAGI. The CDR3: CASKWAPNNEQFF. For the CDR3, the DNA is TGTGCCAGCAAATGGGCACCCAACAATGAGCAGTTCTTC.

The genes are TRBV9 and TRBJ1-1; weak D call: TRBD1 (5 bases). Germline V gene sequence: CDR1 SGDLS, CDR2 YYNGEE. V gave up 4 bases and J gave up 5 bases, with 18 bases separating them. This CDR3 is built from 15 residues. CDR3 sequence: CASSTAVGRGTEAFF. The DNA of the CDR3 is TGTGCCAGCAGCACCGCTGTGGGGCGGGGAACTGAAGCTTTCTTT.

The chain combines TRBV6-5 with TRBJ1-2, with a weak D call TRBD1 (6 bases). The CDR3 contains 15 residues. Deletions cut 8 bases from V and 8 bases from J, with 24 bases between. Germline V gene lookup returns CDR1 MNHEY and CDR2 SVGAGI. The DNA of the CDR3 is TGTGCCAGCTCTTGGGGGCAGGGCAATTCTCTCGGCTACACCTTC. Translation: CASSWGQGNSLGYTF.